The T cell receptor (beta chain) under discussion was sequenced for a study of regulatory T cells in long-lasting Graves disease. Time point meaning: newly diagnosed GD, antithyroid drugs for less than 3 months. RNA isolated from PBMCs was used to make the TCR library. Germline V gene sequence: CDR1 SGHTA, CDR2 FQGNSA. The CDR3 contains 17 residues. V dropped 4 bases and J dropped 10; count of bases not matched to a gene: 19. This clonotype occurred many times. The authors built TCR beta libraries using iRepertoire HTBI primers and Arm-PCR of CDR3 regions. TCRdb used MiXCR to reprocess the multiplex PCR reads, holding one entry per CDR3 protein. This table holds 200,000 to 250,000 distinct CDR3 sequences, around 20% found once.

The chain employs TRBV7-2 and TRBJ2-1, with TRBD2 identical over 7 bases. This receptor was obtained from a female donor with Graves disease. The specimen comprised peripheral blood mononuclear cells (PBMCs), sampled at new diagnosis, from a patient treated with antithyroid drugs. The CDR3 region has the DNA TGTGCCAGCAGCTCCCGTGGGGCGGGAGTTGACCCGCGGGAGCAGTTCTTC. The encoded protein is CASSSRGAGVDPREQFF.